The rows below give T cell receptor beta chains drawn from one sample of a study of blood T cells in healthy people across ages. MiXCR, run by TCRdb on the 5' RACE reads, gives a single entry per CDR3 protein. The sample records over a million distinct CDR3 sequences, over 35% being singletons. Sequencing used blood. Receptors were obtained from a woman aged 60-70 years in good health. CDR3s include the opening cysteine and the closing phenylalanine or tryptophan. Each record gives: clone size, J gene, D gene, V gene, CDR3 protein, CDR3 DNA. D genes are given only for firm matches. The size field is filled for only some rows; it gives once, few, many or a size class.

few	TRBJ2-7	.	TRBV10-3	CAISDGTALTYEQYF	TGTGCCATCAGTGATGGTACAGCTCTTACCTACGAGCAGTACTTC
few	TRBJ2-7	TRBD1	TRBV7-6	CASSEGQGKEEQYF	TGTGCCAGCAGCGAAGGACAGGGGAAGGAAGAGCAGTACTTC
.	TRBJ1-6	.	TRBV18	CASSPLAQSSYNSPLHF	TGTGCCAGCTCACCATTGGCACAGAGCTCCTATAATTCACCCCTCCACTTT
few	TRBJ2-2	.	TRBV27	CASSPNRGRGTGELFF	TGTGCCAGCAGTCCCAATAGAGGGAGAGGAACCGGGGAGCTGTTTTTT
few	TRBJ2-4	.	TRBV4-1	CASSQGRIAKNIQYF	TGCGCCAGCAGCCAAGGCCGAATAGCCAAAAACATTCAGTACTTC
.	TRBJ2-1	TRBD2	TRBV4-2	CASSQDISGGYNEQFF	TGTGCCAGCAGCCAAGATATTAGCGGGGGATACAATGAGCAGTTCTTC
few	TRBJ1-2	.	TRBV7-3	CASSLGPSGGYTF	TGTGCCAGCAGCTTAGGTCCCTCGGGTGGCTACACCTTC
few	TRBJ2-7	.	TRBV15	CATSRRGYEQYF	TGTGCCACCAGCCGACGGGGTTACGAGCAGTACTTC
many	TRBJ2-7	TRBD2	TRBV5-1	CASSKQGLAGALGYEQYF	TGCGCCAGCAGCAAACAGGGACTAGCGGGAGCTCTCGGCTACGAGCAGTACTTC
many	TRBJ1-5	.	TRBV12-3/TRBV12-4	CASSSTGRNQPQHF	TGTGCCAGCAGTTCTACAGGGCGCAATCAGCCCCAGCATTTT
.	TRBJ2-5	.	TRBV29-1	CSVEVLVGETQYF	TGCAGCGTTGAGGTGCTAGTCGGAGAGACCCAGTACTTC
.	TRBJ2-3	.	TRBV7-2	CASSLPYPRQAPSTDTQYF	TGTGCCAGCAGCTTACCCTATCCCCGACAGGCCCCTAGCACAGATACGCAGTATTTT
.	TRBJ1-1	.	TRBV9	CASSGRLLSEAFF	TGTGCCAGCAGCGGACGACTTCTTTCTGAAGCTTTCTTT
.	TRBJ2-3	TRBD2	TRBV12-3/TRBV12-4	CASSFSSGVTDTQYF	TGTGCCAGCAGTTTTAGTAGCGGGGTCACAGATACGCAGTATTTT
.	TRBJ1-2	.	TRBV6-2/TRBV6-3	CASSYDSYSHYGYTF	TGTGCCAGCAGTTACGACAGCTATTCCCACTATGGCTACACCTTC
.	TRBJ2-7	.	TRBV20-1	CSARIQGRVEIQYF	TGCAGTGCTAGAATACAGGGTCGGGTAGAGATCCAGTACTTC
few	TRBJ2-1	.	TRBV25-1	CASSEAESREQFF	TGTGCCAGCAGTGAAGCGGAATCACGGGAGCAGTTCTTC
.	TRBJ2-2	.	TRBV27	CAKGEVGELFF	TGTGCCAAGGGGGAGGTCGGGGAGCTGTTTTTT